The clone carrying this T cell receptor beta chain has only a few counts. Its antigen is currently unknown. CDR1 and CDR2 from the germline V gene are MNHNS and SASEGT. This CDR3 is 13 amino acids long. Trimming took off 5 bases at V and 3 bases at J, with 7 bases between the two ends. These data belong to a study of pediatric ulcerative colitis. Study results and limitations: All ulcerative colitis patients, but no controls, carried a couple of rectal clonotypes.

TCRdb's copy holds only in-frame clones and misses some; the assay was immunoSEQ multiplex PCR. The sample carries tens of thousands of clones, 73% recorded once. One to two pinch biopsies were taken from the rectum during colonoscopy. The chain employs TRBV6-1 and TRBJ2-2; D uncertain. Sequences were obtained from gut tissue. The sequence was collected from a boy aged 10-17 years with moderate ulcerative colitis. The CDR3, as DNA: TGTGCCAGCAGTTCGACATACACCGGGGAGCTGTTTTTT. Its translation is CASSSTYTGELFF.